This T cell receptor beta chain stems from a study of shared clonotypes between healthy human individuals. On this clone itself: Its antigen is not known.

Libraries were prepared by immunoSEQ multiplex PCR; TCRdb keeps only in-frame clonotypes and omits some of them. Of under 2,500,000 clones listed, roughly 95% are singletons. CDR3 length equals 16 residues. The germline CDR1 and CDR2 sequences are SNHLY and FYNNEI. V was clipped by 4 bases and J by 6 bases; unmatched bases: 7. Whole-study results and caveats: Across a handful of donors, naive CD4 shared roughly 5.1%, naive CD8 more than 3%, memory CD4 roughly 2.4%, memory CD8 0.4% to 0.5%.

Sequencing was done on a sample of naive CD4+ T cells sorted from blood. Subset given: CD45RA+ positively selected. The TCR originated in a man aged 18 to 29 in good health. V is TRBV2 and J is TRBJ1-5; 12 nucleotides line up with TRBD1. As DNA, the CDR3 is TGTGCCAGCAGTGGAGGGACAGGGGGCGGCGGTCAGCCCCAGCATTTT. Residues: CASSGGTGGGGQPQHF.